A single sample gave rise to the 23 T cell receptor beta chains below, sequenced in a study of shared clonotypes between healthy human individuals. The table came from immunoSEQ multiplex PCR; TCRdb's copy has only in-frame clones and leaves some out. The table records 2 million to 2.5 million clones, roughly 93% of them present only once. The sequenced sample consisted of naive CD4+ T cells from PBMCs. Sample subset: CD45RA+ positively selected. These receptors all stem from a man aged 18 to 29 in good health. Some clones in this sample may be carry-over from other donors' samples.

DNA of the CDR3: TGTGCCAGCTCAACCCGGGACCGAAGCACAGATACGCAGTATTTT. Translated: CASSTRDRSTDTQYF. The rearrangement joins TRBV18 to TRBJ2-3; D tentatively reads TRBD1 or TRBD2 (5 bases each). Germline V CDR1 and CDR2: KGHSH, LQKENI. Trimming took 5 bases from V and 0 from J, leaving 12 bases between them. This CDR3 has 15 amino acids.

Comment on this clone: This same CDR3 is encoded by further DNA sequences in the sample. The chain couples TRBV9 to TRBJ2-5; D is perhaps TRBD2 (5 bases). Germline CDR1 is SGDLS and CDR2 is YYNGEE. Trimming cost V 0 bases and J 5 bases, with 11 bases left between them. This CDR3 has 14 amino acids. This chain's CDR3 is CASSVEGRRETQYF. CDR3 in DNA: TGTGCCAGCAGCGTAGAGGGTCGGAGGGAGACCCAGTACTTC.

The chain links TRBV11-2 to TRBJ1-4; tentatively, D is TRBD1 (6 bases). The CDR3 is 14 amino acids. Deletions cut 0 bases from V and 8 bases from J, with 10 bases between. The germline V gene has CDR1 SGHAT and CDR2 FQNNGV. The CDR3 sequence is CASSLEWGGEKLFF. CDR3 DNA: TGTGCCAGCAGCTTAGAATGGGGGGGCGAAAAACTGTTTTTT. Using reference TRBV11-2 and TRBJ1-4 for the parts outside the CDR3, the full variable domain is EAGVAQSPRYKIIEKRQSVAFWCNPISGHATLYWYQQILGQGPKLLIQFQNNGVVDDSQLPKDRFSAERLKGVDSTLKIQPAKLEDSAVYLCASSLEWGGEKLFFGSGTQLSVL.

The chain carries TRBV7-9 and TRBJ2-3; D may be TRBD2 (6 bases). Trimming shortened V by 5 bases and J by 8 bases, and 17 bases separated the two germline ends. Germline values: CDR1 SEHNR, CDR2 FQNEAQ (reference sequence). The CDR3 runs to 14 residues. In DNA form, the CDR3 reads TGTGCCAGCAGCCGGGACCGTAGTAGCGGTACGCAGTATTTT. This translates into CASSRDRSSGTQYF.

The rearrangement joins TRBV7-9 to TRBJ2-1, with 9 positions matching TRBD2. The junction had 9 bases not matched to a gene; V was cut back by 5 bases and J by 4 bases. Germline V CDR1 and CDR2: SEHNR, FQNEAQ (reference sequence). The CDR3 sequence is 16 residues long. The CDR3 loop reads CASSPTSGPKYNEQFF. The CDR3 DNA sequence: TGTGCCAGCAGCCCAACTAGCGGGCCAAAATACAATGAGCAGTTCTTC.

This rearrangement joins TRBV11-2 to TRBJ1-5; 7 bases map to TRBD1. Germline V lookup: CDR1 SGHAT, CDR2 FQNNGV. The CDR3 runs 15 residues. After removal of 5 bases from V and 3 bases from J, the junction contained 7 bases not matched to a gene. CDR3 nucleotide sequence: TGTGCCAGCAGCCTCCAGACAGGGATCAATCAGCCCCAGCATTTT. This translates into CASSLQTGINQPQHF.

J is TRBJ1-2 and V is TRBV30; TRBD1 matches 8 bases. This CDR3 region has 14 residues. Germline V gene sequence: CDR1 GTSNPN, CDR2 SVGIG (reference sequence). J lost 6 bases, V lost 3 bases, and 9 bases had no gene match. In DNA, the CDR3 is TGTGCCTGGAGCCCAGGACAGGGAAGTGATGGCTACACCTTC. Translation: CAWSPGQGSDGYTF.

This rearrangement joins TRBV25-1 to TRBJ2-1; D is unresolved. Germline CDR1 MGHDK, CDR2 SYGVNS. The V end lost 2 bases, the J end lost 6 bases, and 8 bases lay between the germline ends. The CDR3 runs 13 residues. The DNA of the CDR3 is TGTGCCAGCAGTGAAGCCAGCCTCAATGAGCAGTTCTTC. It codes for CASSEASLNEQFF. Supplemented by reference TRBV25-1 and TRBJ2-1, the full variable domain reads EADIYQTPRYLVIGTGKKITLECSQTMGHDKMYWYQQDPGMELHLIHYSYGVNSTEKGDLSSESTVSRIRTEHFPLTLESARPSHTSQYLCASSEASLNEQFFGPGTRLTVL.

A single count supports this clone. The V call is TRBV18, the J call TRBJ2-7; D is ambiguous. The CDR3 runs 11 residues. The germline V and J ends were trimmed by 6 bases and 4 bases, with 7 bases remaining between them. CDR1 KGHSH and CDR2 LQKENI come from the germline V gene. This chain's CDR3 is CASSREYEQYF. The CDR3 nucleotides are TGTGCCAGCTCCCGAGAGTACGAGCAGTACTTC.

Concerning this clone itself: Other DNA sequences in this specimen translate into the identical CDR3. V is TRBV5-1 and J is TRBJ2-1; TRBD1 is a possible D gene (6 bases). The V gene's germline CDR1 is SGHRS and CDR2 YFSETQ. The V end lost 0 bases, the J end lost 3 bases, and 10 bases lay between the germline ends. The CDR3 sequence is 15 residues long. CDR3 DNA: TGCGCCAGCAGCTTGGGATCAGGGGACTACAATGAGCAGTTCTTC. Its protein product is CASSLGSGDYNEQFF.

The rearrangement uses TRBV6-1 and TRBJ2-7, with D perhaps given as TRBD1 or TRBD2 (7 bases each). The germline gives CDR1 MNHNS, CDR2 SASEGT. CDR3 size: 14 residues. The V end was cut by 5 bases, the J end by 9 bases, with 20 bases between. CDR3 residues: CASSSGTVQGGQYF. The DNA for the CDR3 is TGTGCCAGCAGTAGCGGGACAGTTCAGGGCGGGCAGTACTTC.

J is TRBJ2-7 and V is TRBV6-1; 10 bases align to TRBD1. CDR3 length: 15 amino acids. The junction had 6 bases not matched to a gene; V was cut back by 4 bases and J by 3 bases. CDR1 is MNHNS and CDR2 is SASEGT in the germline V gene. CDR3 loop: CASSAAGTGDYEQYF. The CDR3 DNA is TGTGCCAGCAGTGCCGCCGGGACAGGGGACTACGAGCAGTACTTC.

V is TRBV10-1 and J is TRBJ1-2; 8 bases are shared with TRBD1. The CDR3 runs 15 residues. Germline CDR1 is WNHNN and CDR2 is SYGVQD (reference sequence). V dropped 0 bases and J dropped 7; count of bases not matched to a gene: 7. For the CDR3, the DNA is TGCGCCAGCAGTGAGTCAACCGGACAGGGAGCTGGCTACACCTTC. As protein: CASSESTGQGAGYTF.

The chain combines TRBV4-2 with TRBJ1-1; no firm D call. V was pared by 1 base and J by 5 bases, with 8 bases between. Germline V gene lookup returns CDR1 LGHNA and CDR2 YNFKEQ. There are 13 residues in the CDR3. Here the CDR3 reads CASSQVPETEAFF. The CDR3 DNA is TGTGCCAGCAGCCAAGTGCCAGAGACTGAAGCTTTCTTT.

Turning to this clone: In the same sample, other DNA sequences code for this CDR3. The chain uses TRBV2 and TRBJ1-2; unclear D gene. V lost 3 bases and J lost 5, with 7 bases in between. The CDR3 covers 12 residues. The germline CDR1 and CDR2 sequences are SNHLY and FYNNEI. The CDR3 DNA is TGTGCCAGCAGTGAGGGGAGATATGGCTACACCTTC. Translated: CASSEGRYGYTF.

This clone appeared once. The chain couples TRBV20-1 to TRBJ2-1, with 8 positions matching TRBD2. Germline assignment: CDR1 DFQATT and CDR2 SNEGSKA (reference sequence). The CDR3 totals 11 residues. V shed 4 bases and J 12 bases; nucleotides not matched to a gene: 5. CDR3 region: CSATLAGGQFF. For the CDR3, the DNA is TGCAGTGCTACCCTGGCGGGAGGGCAGTTCTTC.

This rearrangement joins TRBV5-3 to TRBJ1-2; TRBD1 agrees at 7 bases. TRBV5-3 is treated as an ORF (open reading frame) with a function not yet certain. The CDR3 runs 16 residues. After removal of 4 bases from V and 2 bases from J, the junction contained 11 bases not matched to a gene. The CDR3 loop is CARSRPGQSLNYGYTF. In nucleotides, the CDR3 is TGTGCCAGAAGCCGCCCGGGACAGTCACTGAACTATGGCTACACCTTC.

The chain links TRBV6-1 to TRBJ2-6; D is unresolved. CDR1 MNHNS and CDR2 SASEGT come from the germline V gene. CDR3 length: 18 amino acids. Between the trimmed V and J ends, which lost 2 bases and 0 bases, there was a span of 14 bases. CDR3 sequence: CASSELPPVSSGANVLTF. The CDR3 coding sequence is TGTGCCAGCAGTGAACTCCCCCCGGTAAGCTCTGGGGCCAACGTCCTGACTTTC.

V is TRBV4-3 and J is TRBJ1-3, with D unclear. Trimming removed 0 bases at V and 1 base at J, with 10 bases between. Germline V CDR1 and CDR2: LGHNA, YSLEER. The length of the CDR3 is 16 residues. The CDR3 region has the DNA TGCGCCAGCAGCCAAGATTTCAGGTCTTCTGGAAACACCATATATTTT. Protein product: CASSQDFRSSGNTIYF.

The CDR3 nucleotides are TGTGCCAGCAGCTTAGTAGGGAATCCTGAAGCTTTCTTT. The encoded protein is CASSLVGNPEAFF. The rearrangement uses TRBV7-2 and TRBJ1-1, with no clear D. The germline gives CDR1 SGHTA, CDR2 FQGNSA. V was cut by 1 base and J by 6 bases, with 9 bases left in between. The CDR3 has 13 residues.

The chain couples TRBV28 to TRBJ1-3; 12 bases agree with TRBD1. CDR1 MDHEN and CDR2 SYDVKM come from the germline V gene. The V and J ends lost 7 bases and 2 bases, in that order; junction bases with no gene match: 6. The CDR3 is 16 amino acids. CDR3 protein: CASMGQGAQAGNTIYF. The CDR3 DNA reads as TGTGCCAGCATGGGACAGGGGGCGCAAGCTGGAAACACCATATATTTT.

J is TRBJ2-7 and V is TRBV2; perhaps TRBD1 as D (6 bases). V shed 8 bases and J shed 4 bases, with 12 bases lying between them. Germline CDR1 is SNHLY and CDR2 is FYNNEI. The CDR3 spans 12 residues. The CDR3 loop reads CASAEQGYEQYF. CDR3 coding DNA: TGTGCCAGCGCAGAACAGGGATACGAGCAGTACTTC.

The chain employs TRBV20-1 and TRBJ2-1; D may be TRBD2 (6 bases). The germline V gene encodes CDR1 DFQATT and CDR2 SNEGSKA (reference sequence). This CDR3 region has 11 residues. The V end lost 1 base, the J end lost 15 bases, and 13 bases lay between the germline ends. This CDR3 is CSARGEEVRFF. DNA for the CDR3: TGCAGTGCTAGAGGGGAGGAGGTTCGGTTCTTC.